These 32 T cell receptor beta chains came from one sample sequenced in a study of T cell clones after liver transplantation. Measured with immunoSEQ multiplex PCR; TCRdb has only the in-frame clones, and not every one. The repertoire has 93,000 or so clones, roughly four fifths of them found once; the top ten carry approximately 2.8%. The material sequenced was CD4+ T cells from blood, taken around 48 months after liver transplant. These receptors all stem from a human patient who received a liver transplant. T cells may partly derive from the graft donor.

CDR3 coding DNA: TGTGCCAGCAGCTCTACCACTTCCAGCGGTAGCTCCTACAATGAGCAGTTCTTC. Amino acid sequence: CASSSTTSSGSSYNEQFF. V is TRBV7-9 and J is TRBJ2-1; D might be TRBD2 (5 bases). CDR3 length: 18 residues. Germline CDR1 is SEHNR and CDR2 is FQNEAQ (reference sequence). V dropped 4 bases and J dropped 0 bases, with 19 bases sitting between them.

This clone showed up just a few times. The chain has TRBV7-2 and TRBJ2-3; 8 bases are a match to TRBD1. With V trimmed by 1 base and J by 2 bases, 8 bases remained unmatched. The V gene's germline CDR1 is SGHTA and CDR2 FQGNSA. The CDR3 totals 17 residues. The CDR3 DNA reads as TGTGCCAGCAGCTTAGACCCTCCAGGGGGCTACACAGATACGCAGTATTTT. It translates to CASSLDPPGGYTDTQYF.

The rearrangement links TRBV2 to TRBJ2-1; 10 positions match TRBD2. The CDR3 consists of 16 residues. V shed 7 bases and J 10 bases; nucleotides not matched to a gene: 16. Germline CDR1 and CDR2: SNHLY and FYNNEI. This CDR3 reads CASKETGAGGLEEQFF. The CDR3 coding sequence is TGTGCCAGCAAAGAAACAGGAGCGGGGGGGCTAGAAGAGCAGTTCTTC.

This clone was counted at least ten times. The chain recombines TRBV2 with TRBJ2-1, with 8 bases fitting TRBD1. The germline gives CDR1 SNHLY, CDR2 FYNNEI. There are 14 residues in the CDR3. V was pared by 6 bases and J by 4 bases, with 5 bases of the junction left unmatched. As DNA, the CDR3 is TGTGCCAGCAGCCTACAGGGGGTTTACAATGAGCAGTTCTTC. Amino acid sequence: CASSLQGVYNEQFF.

The J gene is TRBJ2-2, the V gene TRBV27, with 14 bases fitting TRBD2. The CDR3 length is 18 residues. With 5 bases clipped from V and 1 base from J, the junction kept 6 bases outside the gene matches. Looked up from germline, CDR1 is MNHEY and CDR2 is SMNVEV (reference sequence). CDR3 sequence: CASSTGLAGVENTGELFF. CDR3 coding DNA: TGTGCCAGCAGTACGGGACTAGCGGGAGTAGAGAACACCGGGGAGCTGTTTTTT.

A single count supports this clone. The gene calls are TRBV19 and TRBJ1-4; D not certain. V was pared by 4 bases and J by 8 bases, with 8 bases between. The germline V gene has CDR1 LNHDA and CDR2 SQIVND (reference sequence). This CDR3 region has 12 residues. In nucleotides, the CDR3 is TGTGCCAGTAGTAGGAAGGCGGAAAAACTGTTTTTT. Protein product: CASSRKAEKLFF.

The chain carries TRBV6-1 and TRBJ2-5; 8 bases line up with TRBD2. This CDR3 contains 14 residues. Germline CDR1 reads MNHNS; CDR2 reads SASEGT. The trim removed 8 bases at V and 5 bases at J, leaving 10 bases unmatched. The CDR3 coding sequence is TGTGCCAGCTTCTGGCGGGGGGTACCCGAGACCCAGTACTTC. Translated, it gives CASFWRGVPETQYF.

The chain recombines TRBV19 with TRBJ1-1; D gene uncertain. V was cut by 4 bases and J by 6 bases, with 21 bases left in between. CDR1 LNHDA and CDR2 SQIVND come from the germline V gene (reference sequence). CDR3 size: 16 residues. This CDR3 is CASSKQFARPAAEAFF. The CDR3 bases are TGTGCCAGTAGTAAACAATTTGCCCGACCCGCGGCTGAAGCTTTCTTT.

This chain links TRBV29-1 with TRBJ1-2; no definite D call. CDR1 and CDR2 from the germline V gene are SQVTM and ANQGSEA. The CDR3 runs to 13 residues. The V gene lost 5 bases and the J gene lost 0 bases, with 10 bases spanning the gap. CDR3 bases: TGCAGCGTTCTGGAAGGAACTAACTATGGCTACACCTTC. As protein: CSVLEGTNYGYTF.

Remarks on this clone: An end of the junction differs from the germline gene, which may be a read error. This chain links TRBV5-1 with TRBJ1-1; D is ambiguous. The CDR3 spans 11 residues. The germline CDR1 and CDR2 sequences are SGHRS and YFSETQ. Here the CDR3 reads CASSLNSEAFF. CDR3 in DNA: TGCGCCAGCAGCTTGAACAGTGAAGCTTTCTTT.

The CDR3 loop reads CASSIDAGHPSYEQYF. The CDR3, as DNA: TGTGCCAGTAGTATAGACGCCGGCCACCCCTCCTACGAGCAGTACTTC. The rearrangement links TRBV19 to TRBJ2-7; D is ambiguous. The CDR3 consists of 16 residues. Per the germline V gene, CDR1 is LNHDA and CDR2 is SQIVND (reference sequence). The germline V and J ends were trimmed by 0 bases and 0 bases, with 12 bases remaining between them.

The V gene is TRBV7-2, the J gene TRBJ1-5; D gene unclear. Germline CDR1 and CDR2: SGHTA and FQGNSA. V was trimmed by 1 base and J by 4 bases, leaving 8 bases between them. CDR3 size: 14 residues. The CDR3 region is CASSLGRENQPQHF. The CDR3 region has the DNA TGTGCCAGCAGCTTAGGTCGGGAAAATCAGCCCCAGCATTTT.

The chain uses TRBV7-2 and TRBJ2-7, with 13 bases lining up with TRBD2. Germline values: CDR1 SGHTA, CDR2 FQGNSA. This CDR3 has 18 residues. The V and J ends lost 5 bases and 1 base, in that order; junction bases with no gene match: 11. CDR3 protein: CASSPTGTSGVRSYEQYF. As DNA, the CDR3 is TGTGCCAGCAGCCCGACCGGGACTAGCGGGGTTAGGTCCTACGAGCAGTACTTC.

This sequence joins TRBV2 and TRBJ2-7, with 9 bases fitting TRBD1. Germline CDR1 SNHLY, CDR2 FYNNEI. After removal of 7 bases from V and 2 bases from J, the junction contained 15 bases not matched to a gene. The CDR3 has 17 residues. Written as DNA, the CDR3 is TGTGCCAGCACCTCCTTTCCGTCGGGACAGGGTACCTACGAGCAGTACTTC. This sequence encodes CASTSFPSGQGTYEQYF.

The chain uses TRBV19 and TRBJ1-4, with no clear D. Germline V gene lookup returns CDR1 LNHDA and CDR2 SQIVND (reference sequence). CDR3 size: 12 residues. The CDR3, as DNA: TGTGCTTCCCGAGTCTACGGGGAAAAACTGTTTTTT. Its translation is CASRVYGEKLFF. Variable domain in full (rest from reference TRBV19 and TRBJ1-4): DGGITQSPKYLFRKEGQNVTLSCEQNLNHDAMYWYRQDPGQGLRLIYYSQIVNDFQKGDIAEGYSVSREKKESFPLTVTSAQKNPTAFYLCASRVYGEKLFFGSGTQLSVL.

This chain links TRBV6-1 with TRBJ1-5, with D perhaps matching TRBD1 (6 bases). Trimming left V 6 bases short and J 0 bases short, with 12 bases between. This CDR3 spans 15 amino acids. Germline CDR1 is MNHNS and CDR2 is SASEGT. The CDR3 loop reads CASRDGQSSNQPQHF. The DNA for the CDR3 is TGTGCCAGCAGGGACGGACAGAGTAGCAATCAGCCCCAGCATTTT.

The V and J genes are TRBV7-2 and TRBJ2-3; D is perhaps TRBD2 (5 bases). Trimming pared 4 bases from V and 7 bases from J, leaving 9 bases between. Germline V CDR1 and CDR2: SGHTA, FQGNSA. CDR3 size: 12 residues. The CDR3: CASSSERNTQYF. The CDR3 DNA follows: TGTGCCAGCAGCTCCGAGCGGAATACGCAGTATTTT.

The chain couples TRBV9 to TRBJ1-1, with TRBD1 as a possible D gene (5 bases). Germline V gene sequence: CDR1 SGDLS, CDR2 YYNGEE. The CDR3 length is 14 residues. Trimming cost V 0 bases and J 4 bases, with 10 bases left between them. CDR3: CASSVAGSSTEAFF. The CDR3 DNA sequence: TGTGCCAGCAGCGTAGCAGGGAGTAGCACTGAAGCTTTCTTT.

This chain connects TRBV29-1 to TRBJ1-1; D unclear. Trimming left V 4 bases short and J 5 bases short, with 11 bases between. This CDR3 has 12 residues. Germline V gives CDR1 SQVTM, CDR2 ANQGSEA. The CDR3 DNA is TGCAGCGTTGCACAGATTGGAACTGAAGCTTTCTTT. It specifies CSVAQIGTEAFF.

The chain joins TRBV27 to TRBJ2-7, with a tentative D call TRBD1 (6 bases). The CDR3 runs 16 residues. V was trimmed by 0 bases and J by 2 bases, leaving 14 bases between them. Germline CDR1 MNHEY, CDR2 SMNVEV (reference sequence). In DNA form, the CDR3 reads TGTGCCAGCAGTTTATCCCAGGGGCCGGTTCCCTACGAGCAGTACTTC. Protein product: CASSLSQGPVPYEQYF.

V and J are TRBV16 and TRBJ2-7; D unresolved. CDR1 is KGHSY, CDR2 FQNENV, per germline. The CDR3 runs to 13 residues. V shed 4 bases and J shed 6 bases, with 13 bases lying between them. The CDR3 loop reads CASSPIGGSEQYF. As DNA, the CDR3 is TGTGCCAGCAGCCCGATCGGCGGATCCGAGCAGTACTTC.

The chain links TRBV14 to TRBJ2-7; possibly TRBD1 or TRBD2 for D (5 bases each). CDR1 and CDR2 (germline): SGHDN, FVKESK. The CDR3 runs to 13 residues. Trimming pared 4 bases from V and 4 bases from J, leaving 11 bases between. CDR3 DNA sequence: TGTGCCAGCAGCCCGGGGCCACCTTACGAGCAGTACTTC. It codes for CASSPGPPYEQYF.

The CDR3 sequence is CASGLGQGGENIQYF. CDR3 sequence (DNA): TGTGCTAGTGGTTTGGGGCAGGGGGGCGAAAACATTCAGTACTTC. The chain combines TRBV12-5 with TRBJ2-4; TRBD1 might be the D (7 bases). Germline CDR1 and CDR2: LGHNT and FRNRAP. The ends were cut back, 1 base at V and 5 bases at J, with 12 bases in the middle. CDR3 length: 15 amino acids.

The rearrangement joins TRBV7-3 to TRBJ1-1; 8 nucleotides align to TRBD1. J lost 2 bases, V lost 4 bases, and 9 bases had no gene match. The CDR3 extends over 16 amino acids. The V gene's germline CDR1 is SGHTA and CDR2 FQGTGA. CDR3 region: CASSSQGAGFNTEAFF. The CDR3 DNA is TGTGCCAGCAGCTCCCAGGGGGCAGGATTCAACACTGAAGCTTTCTTT.

The chain carries TRBV5-6 and TRBJ1-5; no clear D. The germline V gene encodes CDR1 SGHDT and CDR2 YYEEEE. The CDR3 sequence is 15 residues long. The V and J ends lost 5 bases and 0 bases respectively, with 12 bases between them. This chain's CDR3 is CASREGPHSNQPQHF. CDR3 nucleotides: TGTGCCAGCAGAGAGGGCCCTCATAGCAATCAGCCCCAGCATTTT.

V and J are TRBV5-1 and TRBJ2-7, with D perhaps matching TRBD1 (6 bases). CDR1 and CDR2 (germline): SGHRS, YFSETQ. V dropped 1 base and J dropped 0 bases, with 29 bases sitting between them. This CDR3 spans 21 amino acids. In DNA, the CDR3 is TGCGCCAGCAGCTTGTATCTGATGGGGGACATAGCTCGGAAAAGCTCCTACGAGCAGTACTTC. It specifies CASSLYLMGDIARKSSYEQYF.

The gene calls are TRBV7-9 and TRBJ1-1; possibly TRBD1 for D (5 bases). In germline, CDR1 is SEHNR, CDR2 FQNEAQ (reference sequence). With 5 bases removed from V and 2 bases from J, the gap between germline ends came to 12 bases. The length of the CDR3 is 14 residues. The CDR3 DNA follows: TGTGCCAGCAGCCCACGGCGGACAAACACTGAAGCTTTCTTT. It codes for CASSPRRTNTEAFF.

The V and J genes are TRBV19 and TRBJ1-2; 8 bases fit TRBD1. The germline V gene encodes CDR1 LNHDA and CDR2 SQIVND (reference sequence). V shed 7 bases and J 4 bases; nucleotides not matched to a gene: 8. The CDR3 is 14 amino acids. The CDR3 DNA is TGTGCCAGTACCCGTCGGACAGGGCCCTATGGCTACACCTTC. Protein: CASTRRTGPYGYTF.

The chain employs TRBV5-1 and TRBJ1-1, with 7 bases aligning to TRBD1. The ends lost 4 bases at V and 0 bases at J; junction bases unmatched: 6. The germline CDR1 and CDR2 sequences are SGHRS and YFSETQ. This CDR3 contains 15 residues. The CDR3 nucleotides read TGCGCCAGCAGCCCCCGACAGGGCTTGAACACTGAAGCTTTCTTT. Translation: CASSPRQGLNTEAFF. Filled out from reference TRBV5-1 and TRBJ1-1, the complete variable domain reads KAGVTQTPRYLIKTRGQQVTLSCSPISGHRSVSWYQQTPGQGLQFLFEYFSETQRNKGNFPGRFSGRQFSNSRSEMNVSTLELGDSALYLCASSPRQGLNTEAFFGQGTRLTVV.

This chain uses TRBV6-5 with TRBJ1-2; TRBD1 aligns across 8 bases. The V gene end was trimmed by 6 bases and the J gene end by 7 bases; junction bases not matched to a gene: 10. Per germline, CDR1 MNHEY and CDR2 SVGAGI. This CDR3 has 14 amino acids. CDR3 loop: CASSPPAGGRGYTF. The CDR3 DNA follows: TGTGCCAGCAGCCCCCCGGCAGGGGGCCGTGGCTACACCTTC.

The rearrangement links TRBV6-5 to TRBJ2-7; D gene ambiguous. Trimming stripped 7 bases from V and 5 bases from J, with 9 bases between. Germline-derived CDR1 and CDR2 are MNHEY and SVGAGI. This CDR3 spans 11 amino acids. The chain's CDR3 is CASKEWDEQYF. In nucleotides, the CDR3 is TGTGCCAGCAAAGAGTGGGACGAGCAGTACTTC.

This clone was counted at least ten times. The genes are TRBV2 and TRBJ1-1; 8 nucleotides agree with TRBD1. Trimming at V came to 3 bases and at J to 4 bases, leaving 4 bases not matched to a gene. CDR1 SNHLY and CDR2 FYNNEI come from the germline V gene. The CDR3 contains 14 residues. In nucleotides, the CDR3 is TGTGCCAGCAGTGATAGGGGGACAGGCACTGAAGCTTTCTTT. The encoded protein is CASSDRGTGTEAFF.